These 26 T cell receptor beta chains share one sample of origin, sequenced in a study of early T cells in non-severe SARS-CoV-2 infection. MiXCR was run by TCRdb on the 5' RACE reads, yielding one entry per CDR3 protein. The sample yields 70,000 to 85,000 distinct CDR3 sequences, more than 9% seen once. Material for sequencing was whole blood. The receptors stem from an adult who was a healthcare worker with PCR-confirmed SARS-CoV-2 infection or an uninfected control (not recorded which).

The gene calls are TRBV7-8 and TRBJ1-4; maybe TRBD1 (5 bases). The length of the CDR3 is 13 residues. Germline lookup yields CDR1 SGHVS and CDR2 FQNEAQ. Trimming cost V 5 bases and J 5 bases, with 9 bases left between them. CDR3 DNA sequence: TGTGCCAGCAGCCGGGACTCCAATGAAAAACTGTTTTTT. Protein: CASSRDSNEKLFF.

This clonotype occurred a few times. This sequence joins TRBV20-1 and TRBJ1-1, with 7 bases identical to TRBD1. This CDR3 is built from 13 residues. The germline gives CDR1 DFQATT, CDR2 SNEGSKA (reference sequence). V gave up 5 bases and J gave up 1 base; unmatched junction bases: 4. The CDR3 region has the DNA TGCAGTGCTGTCAGGGGGGGGAACACTGAAGCTTTCTTT. Translated, it gives CSAVRGGNTEAFF.

Ten or more counts support this clonotype. The genes are TRBV20-1 and TRBJ1-2; D not resolved. The CDR3 is 10 residues long. V shed 3 bases and J shed 8 bases, with 7 bases lying between them. CDR1 and CDR2 (germline): DFQATT, SNEGSKA (reference sequence). The CDR3 sequence: CSASSPGYTF. The CDR3 DNA reads as TGCAGTGCTAGTTCTCCGGGCTACACCTTC.

This clonotype was seen at least ten times. V and J are TRBV20-1 and TRBJ2-3; tentatively, D is TRBD2 (6 bases). V lost 6 bases and J lost 2, with 21 bases in between. Germline V gene data show CDR1 as DFQATT and CDR2 as SNEGSKA (reference sequence). The CDR3 has 16 amino acids. CDR3 region: CSAFGAGQGVTDTQYF. CDR3 DNA: TGCAGTGCCTTCGGGGCGGGGCAGGGCGTCACAGATACGCAGTATTTT.

Details on this clonotype: A much larger clone is a single base away; this may be a read error. This chain connects TRBV4-1 to TRBJ2-7, with 8 bases fitting TRBD1. With 4 bases clipped from V and 5 bases from J, the junction kept 7 bases outside the gene matches. Germline V CDR1 and CDR2: MGHRA, YSYEKL. This CDR3 is built from 14 residues. The CDR3 here is CASSPRDRIHEQYF. As DNA, the CDR3 is TGCGCCAGCAGCCCCCGGGACAGGATCCACGAGCAGTACTTC.

V usage is TRBV2 and J usage is TRBJ2-7; unclear D gene. The CDR3 loop spans 14 amino acids. Germline CDR1 reads SNHLY; CDR2 reads FYNNEI. V lost 0 bases, J lost 6 bases, and 12 bases lay in between. In nucleotides, the CDR3 is TGTGCCAGCAGTGAAGCCACTCGTCAGTCCGAGCAGTACTTC. It specifies CASSEATRQSEQYF. Using reference TRBV2 and TRBJ2-7 for the parts outside the CDR3, the full variable domain is EPEVTQTPSHQVTQMGQEVILRCVPISNHLYFYWYRQILGQKVEFLVSFYNNEISEKSEIFDDQFSVERPDGSNFTLKIRSTKLEDSAMYFCASSEATRQSEQYFGPGTRLTVT.

This clonotype was seen at least ten times. The J gene is TRBJ2-7, the V gene TRBV7-3; D possibly corresponds to TRBD2 (5 bases). V was cut by 1 base and J by 3 bases, with 10 bases left in between. CDR1 is SGHTA, CDR2 FQGTGA, per germline. The CDR3 is made up of 14 amino acids. The CDR3 nucleotides are TGTGCCAGCAGCTTAAGTAGCGCCAACTACGAGCAGTACTTC. It translates to CASSLSSANYEQYF.

This clonotype was counted many times. The V and J genes are TRBV3-1 and TRBJ1-1; no clear D gene. CDR3 length: 14 residues. Germline V gives CDR1 LGHDT, CDR2 YNNKEL (reference sequence). The V and J ends lost 5 bases and 1 base respectively, with 11 bases between them. The CDR3 region has the DNA TGTGCCAGCAGCTCCACATTATGGAACACTGAAGCTTTCTTT. Translation gives CASSSTLWNTEAFF.

This clonotype came up a few times. The rearrangement joins TRBV27 to TRBJ2-7, with D possibly TRBD2 on 5 matching bases. The CDR3 length is 15 residues. CDR1 is MNHEY and CDR2 is SMNVEV in the germline V gene (reference sequence). Trimming cost V 3 bases and J 2 bases, with 14 bases left between them. The DNA of the CDR3 is TGTGCCAGCAGTTTGAGTGAGGGTGGGGCCTACGAGCAGTACTTC. Amino acids: CASSLSEGGAYEQYF.

The chain joins TRBV12-3 or TRBV12-4 to TRBJ2-3; D remains ambiguous. Trimming pared 6 bases from V and 4 bases from J, leaving 5 bases between. The CDR3 consists of 11 residues. The CDR3 region is CASRRPDTQYF. DNA for the CDR3: TGTGCCAGCAGGAGGCCAGATACGCAGTATTTT.

This clonotype was seen ten or more times. V and J are TRBV6-5 and TRBJ2-7; TRBD2 matches at 10 bases. This CDR3 is 14 amino acids long. Unmatched junction bases numbered 4, after V lost 6 bases and J lost 2 bases. Germline V gives CDR1 MNHEY, CDR2 SVGAGI. In DNA, the CDR3 is TGTGCCAGCAGAAGCGGGAGGGCCACCTACGAGCAGTACTTC. Its protein is CASRSGRATYEQYF.

This clonotype was recorded many times. The V and J genes are TRBV12-3 or TRBV12-4 and TRBJ2-3; TRBD2 aligns across 7 bases. This CDR3 is built from 16 residues. The V segment lost 4 bases and the J segment 3 bases; nucleotides outside the gene matches: 10. The CDR3 DNA sequence: TGTGCCAGCAGTTCGGCTGGGAGGGCTTTTACAGATACGCAGTATTTT. It specifies CASSSAGRAFTDTQYF.

There are many counts of this clonotype. The chain links TRBV20-1 to TRBJ2-7, with 8 bases fitting TRBD2. The junction had 3 bases not matched to a gene; V was cut back by 0 bases and J by 2 bases. The V gene's germline CDR1 is DFQATT and CDR2 SNEGSKA (reference sequence). The CDR3 contains 14 residues. The CDR3 nucleotides read TGCAGTGCTAGAGAACTAGCGGTGACCTACGAGCAGTACTTC. Translation gives CSARELAVTYEQYF.

This clonotype was detected many times. The V and J genes are TRBV29-1 and TRBJ2-2, with 7 bases matching TRBD2. The length of the CDR3 is 12 residues. V trimming: 8 bases; J trimming: 6 bases; junction bases outside the gene matches: 6. Germline CDR1 SQVTM, CDR2 ANQGSEA. This CDR3 reads CSIRTSSGELFF. As DNA, the CDR3 is TGCAGCATCCGGACTAGTTCCGGGGAGCTGTTTTTT.

This clonotype was counted many times. V usage is TRBV30 and J usage is TRBJ2-3, with TRBD2 identical over 12 bases. This CDR3 is built from 16 residues. The germline CDR1 and CDR2 sequences are GTSNPN and SVGIG (reference sequence). V was pared by 0 bases and J by 5 bases, with 6 bases of the junction left unmatched. The CDR3 loop is CAWSVPSGRAGDTQYF. The DNA of the CDR3 is TGTGCCTGGAGTGTACCTAGCGGGAGGGCCGGAGATACGCAGTATTTT.

V is TRBV29-1 and J is TRBJ2-5, with D unresolved. V was shortened by 2 bases and J by 2 bases, with 12 bases between the two germline ends. The CDR3 extends over 14 amino acids. The V gene's germline CDR1 is SQVTM and CDR2 ANQGSEA. This chain's CDR3 is CSVESLLLQETQYF. DNA of the CDR3: TGCAGCGTTGAATCGCTCTTATTGCAAGAGACCCAGTACTTC. The variable domain in full, completed from reference TRBV29-1 and TRBJ2-5, reads SAVISQKPSRDICQRGTSLTIQCQVDSQVTMMFWYRQQPGQSLTLIATANQGSEATYESGFVIDKFPISRPNLTFSTLTVSNMSPEDSSIYLCSVESLLLQETQYFGPGTRLLVL.

This clonotype was detected many times. V is TRBV20-1 and J is TRBJ2-1; 14 nucleotides agree with TRBD2. This CDR3 is built from 16 residues. Trimming removed 0 bases from V and 9 bases from J; junction bases left unmatched: 7. Germline assignment: CDR1 DFQATT and CDR2 SNEGSKA (reference sequence). DNA for the CDR3: TGCAGTGCTAGAGATGGGACTAGCGGGAGCGATACTGAGCAGTTCTTC. This translates into CSARDGTSGSDTEQFF.

This clonotype was observed a few times. The rearrangement uses TRBV29-1 and TRBJ2-2, with D possibly called TRBD1 or TRBD2 (5 bases each). This CDR3 has 13 residues. Germline-derived CDR1 and CDR2 are SQVTM and ANQGSEA. V lost 3 bases and J 6 bases, leaving 11 bases between the germline ends. CDR3 in DNA: TGCAGCGTTGAGAGGGGAGAGGCCGGGGAGCTGTTTTTT. Protein product: CSVERGEAGELFF.

The chain links TRBV20-1 to TRBJ2-3, with 7 bases fitting TRBD2. CDR3 length equals 15 residues. V shed 0 bases and J 5 bases; nucleotides not matched to a gene: 8. From germline, CDR1 is DFQATT and CDR2 SNEGSKA (reference sequence). The CDR3 sequence: CSARDGGEVGDTQYF. The CDR3 region has the DNA TGCAGTGCTAGAGATGGGGGGGAGGTCGGAGATACGCAGTATTTT.

This clonotype was seen repeatedly, ten times or more. This chain connects TRBV7-6 to TRBJ2-1, with D perhaps matching TRBD2 (5 bases). With 0 bases removed from V and 0 bases from J, the gap between germline ends came to 6 bases. The CDR3 covers 15 residues. Germline CDR1 and CDR2: SGHVS and FNYEAQ. CDR3 coding DNA: TGTGCCAGCAGCTTAGCGGGAGACTCCTACAATGAGCAGTTCTTC. It is translated as CASSLAGDSYNEQFF. Together with reference TRBV7-6 and TRBJ2-1, the CDR3 gives the full variable domain: GAGVSQSPRYKVTKRGQDVALRCDPISGHVSLYWYRQALGQGPEFLTYFNYEAQQDKSGLPNDRFSAERPEGSISTLTIQRTEQRDSAMYRCASSLAGDSYNEQFFGPGTRLTVL.

In this sample, this clonotype turned up a few times. The genes are TRBV27 and TRBJ2-3; 8 bases are a match to TRBD2. V dropped 0 bases and J dropped 2; count of bases not matched to a gene: 4. The CDR3 contains 16 residues. Germline lookup yields CDR1 MNHEY and CDR2 SMNVEV (reference sequence). The CDR3 DNA is TGTGCCAGCAGTTTATCCCAGCGGGAGTCCACAGATACGCAGTATTTT. Residues: CASSLSQRESTDTQYF.

This clonotype has more than one count but fewer than ten. The chain uses TRBV29-1 and TRBJ1-2; D unresolved. CDR1 is SQVTM, CDR2 ANQGSEA, per germline. This CDR3 spans 10 amino acids. Trimming cost V 1 base and J 8 bases, with 5 bases left between them. CDR3 DNA sequence: TGCAGCGTTGAAGGGAAAGGCTACACCTTC. Its protein product is CSVEGKGYTF.

This clonotype was observed a handful of times. The chain links TRBV18 to TRBJ2-3; D may be TRBD1 (5 bases). V dropped 0 bases and J dropped 0 bases, with 16 bases sitting between them. Germline V gene sequence: CDR1 KGHSH, CDR2 LQKENI. CDR3 length equals 18 residues. The CDR3 DNA reads as TGTGCCAGCTCACCACCGGGGCTTAGAAGTACTAGCACAGATACGCAGTATTTT. Translation gives CASSPPGLRSTSTDTQYF.

This clonotype was counted only a few times. The J gene is TRBJ2-1, the V gene TRBV7-9; the match to TRBD1 covers 9 bases. The junction had 8 bases not matched to a gene; V was cut back by 5 bases and J by 3 bases. Germline values: CDR1 SEHNR, CDR2 FQNEAQ (reference sequence). This CDR3 has 16 residues. CDR3 sequence reads: CASSTPGTGLYNEQFF. The DNA for the CDR3 is TGTGCCAGCAGCACCCCCGGGACAGGGCTCTACAATGAGCAGTTCTTC.

This clonotype was detected ten times or more. The J gene is TRBJ2-3, the V gene TRBV6-1; tentative D call: TRBD2 (6 bases). CDR1 and CDR2 from the germline V gene are MNHNS and SASEGT. V was shortened by 1 base and J by 5 bases, with 25 bases between the two germline ends. The CDR3 covers 19 residues. The CDR3 protein is CASSEGSSPLASEVDTQYF. The CDR3 DNA reads as TGTGCCAGCAGTGAAGGTAGTTCTCCGCTAGCGTCTGAGGTAGATACGCAGTATTTT.

In this sample, this clonotype turned up many times. This sequence joins TRBV7-9 and TRBJ1-1; D unresolved. Trimming took off 3 bases at V and 10 bases at J, with 18 bases between the two ends. Germline CDR1 SEHNR, CDR2 FQNEAQ (reference sequence). The CDR3 extends over 14 amino acids. In DNA, the CDR3 is TGTGCCAGCAGCTTTGGTATTCACTCCGAGTCAGCTTTCTTT. This sequence encodes CASSFGIHSESAFF.